This entry concerns a single T cell receptor (beta chain). The antigen remains unidentified. The data were taken from a study of T cell responses to AZD1222 COVID-19 vaccine. Across the whole study: Combined were second doses at about 4 or about 12 weeks.

Profiling relied on immunoSEQ multiplex PCR, and the TCRdb table lists in-frame clones only, not all of them. Of about 150,000 clones listed, around 94% are singletons. The CDR3 sequence is 12 residues long. From germline, CDR1 is MNHEY and CDR2 SMNVEV (reference sequence). Trimming left V 5 bases short and J 3 bases short, with 5 bases between. Regarding the study as a whole: Reports say nearly half of spike-specific TCRs go after unmutated variant regions. At 160-218 and 743-854, vaccine-associated CD4 TCRs were dominant, and they spanned spike. After two AZD1222 doses, spike-specific TCR breadth and depth rose versus day 0.

The V gene is TRBV27, the J gene TRBJ1-5; D not certain. Specimen: peripheral blood, collected on day 0 of AZD1222 vaccination. The origin of this receptor is an adult in good health. The CDR3 here is CASSSTNQPQHF. CDR3 DNA: TGTGCCAGCAGTAGTACCAATCAGCCCCAGCATTTT.